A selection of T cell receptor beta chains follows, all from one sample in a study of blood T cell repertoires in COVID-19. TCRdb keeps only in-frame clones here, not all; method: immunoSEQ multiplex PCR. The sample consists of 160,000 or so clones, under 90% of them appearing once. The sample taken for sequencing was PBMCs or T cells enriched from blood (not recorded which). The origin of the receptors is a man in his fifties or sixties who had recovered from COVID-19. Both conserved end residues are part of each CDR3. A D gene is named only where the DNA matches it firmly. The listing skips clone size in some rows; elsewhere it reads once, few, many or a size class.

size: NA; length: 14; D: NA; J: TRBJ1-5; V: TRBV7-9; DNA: TGTGCCAGCAGCTTTGAACATAGCAATCAGCCCCAGCATTTT; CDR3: CASSFEHSNQPQHF
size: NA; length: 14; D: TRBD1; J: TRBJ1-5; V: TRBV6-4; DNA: TGTGCCAGCAGTGACTCGGAGGGGGCCCAGCCCCAGCATTTT; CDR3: CASSDSEGAQPQHF
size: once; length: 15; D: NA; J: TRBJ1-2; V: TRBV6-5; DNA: TGTGCCAGCACCTTTGAAGCAGGGTTAAACTATGGCTACACCTTC; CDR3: CASTFEAGLNYGYTF
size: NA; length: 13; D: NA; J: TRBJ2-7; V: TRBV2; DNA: TGTGCCAGCAGTGTGGGGGCGAGGAACGAGCAGTACTTC; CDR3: CASSVGARNEQYF
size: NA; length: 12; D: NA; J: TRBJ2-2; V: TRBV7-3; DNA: TGTGCCAGCAGCCCACCGGGGAGGGAGCTGTTTTTT; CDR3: CASSPPGRELFF
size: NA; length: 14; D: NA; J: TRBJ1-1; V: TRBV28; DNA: TGTGCCAGCAGAGATTCTGGGGGGTCCGTCCAAGCTTTCTTT; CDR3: CASRDSGGSVQAFF
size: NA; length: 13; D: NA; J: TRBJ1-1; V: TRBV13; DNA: TGTGCCAGCAGCCGTGGACTTAACACTGAAGCTTTCTTT; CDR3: CASSRGLNTEAFF
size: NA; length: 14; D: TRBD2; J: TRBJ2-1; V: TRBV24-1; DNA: TGTGCCACGCGGGAGGCAGGGAGGCACAATGAGCAGTTCTTC; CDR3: CATREAGRHNEQFF
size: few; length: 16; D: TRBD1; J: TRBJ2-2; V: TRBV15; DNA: TGTGCCACCAGCTCCCCCTCGACAGGGGCTACCGGGGAGCTGTTTTTT; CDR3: CATSSPSTGATGELFF
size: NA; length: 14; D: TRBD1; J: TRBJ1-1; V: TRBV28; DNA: TGTGCCTGCAGGACAGGGGGCGTGTACGCTGAAGCTTTCTTT; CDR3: CACRTGGVYAEAFF
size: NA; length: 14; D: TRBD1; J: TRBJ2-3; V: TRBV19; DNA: TGTGCCAGTAGTCTGGGGACAGCGACAGATACGCAGTATTTT; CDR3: CASSLGTATDTQYF
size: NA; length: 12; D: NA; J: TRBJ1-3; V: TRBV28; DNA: TGTGCCAGCACGGCCGATGAGGACACCATATATTTT; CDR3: CASTADEDTIYF
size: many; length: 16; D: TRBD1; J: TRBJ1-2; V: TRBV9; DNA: TGTGCCAGCAGCCGGACAGGGGCCTTAAATACGCCCGGCTACACCTTC; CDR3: CASSRTGALNTPGYTF
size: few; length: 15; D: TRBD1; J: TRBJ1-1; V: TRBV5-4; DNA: TGTGCCAGCAGCTTACCGGGACAGGGGCTGACTGAAGCTTTCTTT; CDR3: CASSLPGQGLTEAFF
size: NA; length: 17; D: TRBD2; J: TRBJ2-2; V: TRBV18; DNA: TGTGCCAGCTCACCATCATTCGGGAGGCTGAACACCGGGGAGCTGTTTTTT; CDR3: CASSPSFGRLNTGELFF
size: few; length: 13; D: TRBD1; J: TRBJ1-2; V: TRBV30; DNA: TGTGCCTGGAGTTCCCTAGGGACAGGGACCTACACCTTC; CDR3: CAWSSLGTGTYTF
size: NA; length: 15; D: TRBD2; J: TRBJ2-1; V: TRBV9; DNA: TGTGCCAGCAGCGTAGTTGCGGGGGGCAACAATGAGCAGTTCTTC; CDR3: CASSVVAGGNNEQFF
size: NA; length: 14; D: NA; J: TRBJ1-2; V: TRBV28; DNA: TGTGCCAGCGGTTACGGCAGGGGCAACTATGGCTACACCTTC; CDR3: CASGYGRGNYGYTF
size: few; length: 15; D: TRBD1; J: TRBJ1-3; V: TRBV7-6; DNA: TGTGCCAGCAGCCCCATACAGGGGAATTTAAACACCATATATTTT; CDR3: CASSPIQGNLNTIYF
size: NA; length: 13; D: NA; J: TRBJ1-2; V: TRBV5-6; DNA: TGTGCCAGCAGAATTCGCAGGGAACAAGGCTACACCTTC; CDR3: CASRIRREQGYTF
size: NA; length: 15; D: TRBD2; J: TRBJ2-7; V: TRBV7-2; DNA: TGTGCCAGCAGCCCCAGGACTAGCGGGGTCTACGAGCAGTACTTC; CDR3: CASSPRTSGVYEQYF
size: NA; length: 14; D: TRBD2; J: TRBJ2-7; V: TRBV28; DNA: TGTGCCAGCAGGTGGACGGGGGGAACCTACGAGCAGTACTTC; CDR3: CASRWTGGTYEQYF
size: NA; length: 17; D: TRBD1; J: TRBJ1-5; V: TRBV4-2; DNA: TGTGCCAGCAGCCAAGATTCGGGCAGGGGGGAAAATCAGCCCCAGCATTTT; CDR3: CASSQDSGRGENQPQHF
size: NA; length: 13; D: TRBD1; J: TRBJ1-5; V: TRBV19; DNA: TGTGCCAGTAGTATGGACAGGGTTCAGCCCCAGCATTTT; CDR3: CASSMDRVQPQHF
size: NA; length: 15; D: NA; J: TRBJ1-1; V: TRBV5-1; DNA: TGCGCCAGCACCAGACAGGAATCAACTATGACTGAAGCTTTCTTT; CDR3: CASTRQESTMTEAFF
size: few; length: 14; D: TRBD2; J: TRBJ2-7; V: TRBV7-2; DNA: TGTGCCAGCAGTCCGGGACTAAGCTCCTACGAGCAGTACTTC; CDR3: CASSPGLSSYEQYF
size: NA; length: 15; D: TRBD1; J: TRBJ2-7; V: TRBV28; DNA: TGTGCCAGCAGTCTGGGACAGGGAGCTACCTACGAGCAGTACTTC; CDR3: CASSLGQGATYEQYF
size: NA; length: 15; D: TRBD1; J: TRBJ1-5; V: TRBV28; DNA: TGTGCCAGCAGCCAGACAGGGGGCGTCGGTCAGCCCCAGCATTTT; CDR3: CASSQTGGVGQPQHF
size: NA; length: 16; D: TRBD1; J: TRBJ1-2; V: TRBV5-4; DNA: TGTGCCAGCAGCATTTGGGGGGACAGTGTGCGTCATGGCTACACCTTC; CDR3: CASSIWGDSVRHGYTF
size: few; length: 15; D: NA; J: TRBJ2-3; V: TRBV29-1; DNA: TGCAGCGTTGGCCAACGGGGGACGGTCACAGATACGCAGTATTTT; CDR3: CSVGQRGTVTDTQYF